The clone carrying this T cell receptor beta chain was observed a few times. Its antigen is undetermined. This record belongs to a study of human T cells and chemical hapten exposure. Study context: Largely, small differences in pooled library volume made per-sample TCR yields vary.

TCRdb re-derived calls from the RACE reads in MiXCR, one entry per CDR3 protein. There are nearly 350,000 distinct CDR3 sequences in the sample; roughly 6.9% occur only once, and 8.4% lies in the top ten. Time point in this sample: patch test 1, 2 weeks after DPC sensitization. Treatment in this sample: therapeutic diphenylcyclopropenone sensitization with weekly scalp DPC. People who gave samples had alopecia, were 18 to 70 years old, and were suitable for DPC. Study conclusions and caveats: Donors, who had alopecia, may show an immune response that differs from healthy people's. Patch test score rose with PT1 expanded TCR count, significant at thresholds 8, 16 and 32, not 4.

Deletions cut 1 base from V and 2 bases from J, with 9 bases between. The length of the CDR3 is 15 residues. The chain couples TRBV12-3 or TRBV12-4 to TRBJ1-3, with unresolved D. This receptor was identified in a woman younger than 30 with alopecia areata. Some clones in this sample may be carry-over from other donors' samples. The sample in question was whole blood, obtained in connection with sensitization to the hapten diphenylcyclopropenone (DPC). CDR3: CASSLGRAPGNTIYF. The CDR3, as DNA: TGTGCCAGCAGTTTAGGGAGGGCTCCTGGAAACACCATATATTTT.